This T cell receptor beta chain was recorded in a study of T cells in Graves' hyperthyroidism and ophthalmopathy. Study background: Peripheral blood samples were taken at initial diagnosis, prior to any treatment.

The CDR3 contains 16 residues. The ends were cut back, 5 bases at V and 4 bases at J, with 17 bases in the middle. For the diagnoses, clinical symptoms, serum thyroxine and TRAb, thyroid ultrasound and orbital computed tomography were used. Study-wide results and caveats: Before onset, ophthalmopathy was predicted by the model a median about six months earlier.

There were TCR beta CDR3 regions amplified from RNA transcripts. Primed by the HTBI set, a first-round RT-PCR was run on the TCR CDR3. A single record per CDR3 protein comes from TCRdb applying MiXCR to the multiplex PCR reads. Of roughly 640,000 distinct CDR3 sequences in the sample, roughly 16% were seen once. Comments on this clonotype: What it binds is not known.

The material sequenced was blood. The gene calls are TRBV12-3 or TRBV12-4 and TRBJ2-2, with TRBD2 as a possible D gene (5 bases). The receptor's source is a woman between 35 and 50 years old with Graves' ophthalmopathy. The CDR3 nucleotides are TGTGCCAGCAGTCACACCCTGAGGGTTATCACCGGGGAGCTGTTTTTT. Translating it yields CASSHTLRVITGELFF.